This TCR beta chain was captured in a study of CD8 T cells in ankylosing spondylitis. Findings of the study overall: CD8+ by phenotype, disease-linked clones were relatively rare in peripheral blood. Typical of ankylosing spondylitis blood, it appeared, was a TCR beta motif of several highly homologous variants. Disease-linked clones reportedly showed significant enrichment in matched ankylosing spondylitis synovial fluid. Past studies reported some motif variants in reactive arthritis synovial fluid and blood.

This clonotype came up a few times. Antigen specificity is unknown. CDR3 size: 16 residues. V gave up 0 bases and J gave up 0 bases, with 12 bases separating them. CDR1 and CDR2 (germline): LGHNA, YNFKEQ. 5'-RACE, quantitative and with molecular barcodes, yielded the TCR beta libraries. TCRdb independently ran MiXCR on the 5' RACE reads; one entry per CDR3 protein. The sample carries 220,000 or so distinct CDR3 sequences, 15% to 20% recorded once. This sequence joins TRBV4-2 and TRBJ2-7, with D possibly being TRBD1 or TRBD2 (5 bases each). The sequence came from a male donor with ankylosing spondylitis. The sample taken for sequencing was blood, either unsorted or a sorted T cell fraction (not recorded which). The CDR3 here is CASSQEWGSISYEQYF. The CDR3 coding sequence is TGTGCCAGCAGCCAAGAATGGGGGTCGATCTCCTACGAGCAGTACTTC.